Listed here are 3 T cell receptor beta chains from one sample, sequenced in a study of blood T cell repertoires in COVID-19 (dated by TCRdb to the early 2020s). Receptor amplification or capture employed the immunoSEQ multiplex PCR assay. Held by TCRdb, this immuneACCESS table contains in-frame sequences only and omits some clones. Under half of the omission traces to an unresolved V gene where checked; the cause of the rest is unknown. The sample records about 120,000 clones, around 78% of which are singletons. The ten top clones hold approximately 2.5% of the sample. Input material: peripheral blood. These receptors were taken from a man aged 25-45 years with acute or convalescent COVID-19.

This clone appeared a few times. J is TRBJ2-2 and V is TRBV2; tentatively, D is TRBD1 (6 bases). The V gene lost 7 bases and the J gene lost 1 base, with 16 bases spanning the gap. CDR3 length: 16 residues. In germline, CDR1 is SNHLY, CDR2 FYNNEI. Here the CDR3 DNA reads TGTGCCAGCATCGGAGGACAGAAATTGAACACCGGGGAGCTGTTTTTT. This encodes CASIGGQKLNTGELFF. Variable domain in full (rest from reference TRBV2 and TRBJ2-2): EPEVTQTPSHQVTQMGQEVILRCVPISNHLYFYWYRQILGQKVEFLVSFYNNEISEKSEIFDDQFSVERPDGSNFTLKIRSTKLEDSAMYFCASIGGQKLNTGELFFGEGSRLTVL.

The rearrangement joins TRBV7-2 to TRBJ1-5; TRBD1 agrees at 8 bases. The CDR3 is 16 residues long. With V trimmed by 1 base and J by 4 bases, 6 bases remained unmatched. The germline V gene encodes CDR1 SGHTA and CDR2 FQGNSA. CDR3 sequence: CASSLEWTGPNQPQHF. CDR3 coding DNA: TGTGCCAGCAGCTTAGAGTGGACAGGGCCAAATCAGCCCCAGCATTTT. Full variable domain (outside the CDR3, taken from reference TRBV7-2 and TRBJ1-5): GAGVSQSPSNKVTEKGKDVELRCDPISGHTALYWYRQSLGQGLEFLIYFQGNSAPDKSGLPSDRFSAERTGGSVSTLTIQRTQQEDSAVYLCASSLEWTGPNQPQHFGDGTRLSIL.

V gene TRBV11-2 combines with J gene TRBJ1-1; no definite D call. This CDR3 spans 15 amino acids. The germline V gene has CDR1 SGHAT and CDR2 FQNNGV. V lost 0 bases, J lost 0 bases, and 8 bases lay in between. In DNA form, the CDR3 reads TGTGCCAGCAGCTTAGAGTCCAGGATGAACACTGAAGCTTTCTTT. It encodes CASSLESRMNTEAFF.